The rows below give T cell receptor beta chains drawn from one sample of a study of T cells in Graves' hyperthyroidism and ophthalmopathy. TCRdb reprocessed the multiplex PCR reads with MiXCR, giving one entry per CDR3 protein. There are 360,000 or so distinct CDR3 sequences in the sample; approximately 14% occur only once, and roughly a fifth lies in the top ten. Sequencing input: blood. The receptors derive from a woman aged 60 to 75 with Graves' ophthalmopathy. Both conserved end residues are part of each CDR3. A D gene is named only where the DNA matches it firmly. Rows may omit the clone size; those that give it use once, few, many or a size class.

clone size: many; D gene: NA; V gene: TRBV12-3/TRBV12-4; J gene: TRBJ2-3; CDR3 protein: CASSFVQRTDTQYF; CDR3 DNA: TGTGCCAGCAGTTTTGTCCAGCGCACAGATACGCAGTATTTT
clone size: many; D gene: NA; V gene: TRBV11-2; J gene: TRBJ2-7; CDR3 protein: CASSLDPTYEQYF; CDR3 DNA: TGTGCCAGCAGCTTAGATCCCACGTACGAGCAGTACTTC
clone size: NA; D gene: TRBD1; V gene: TRBV14; J gene: TRBJ2-2; CDR3 protein: CASSRLTGGTGELFF; CDR3 DNA: TGTGCCAGCAGCCGGCTGACAGGGGGGACCGGGGAGCTGTTTTTT
clone size: NA; D gene: TRBD2; V gene: TRBV28; J gene: TRBJ2-3; CDR3 protein: CASSRRLAGGPGQGTQYF; CDR3 DNA: TGTGCCAGCAGTCGTCGGCTAGCGGGAGGCCCGGGCCAGGGTACGCAGTATTTT
clone size: many; D gene: NA; V gene: TRBV20-1; J gene: TRBJ1-3; CDR3 protein: CSARIGGSGNTIYF; CDR3 DNA: TGCAGTGCTAGAATAGGGGGCTCTGGAAACACCATATATTTT
clone size: NA; D gene: TRBD1; V gene: TRBV27; J gene: TRBJ2-6; CDR3 protein: CASSPDRGSVSGANVLTF; CDR3 DNA: TGTGCCAGCAGTCCGGACAGGGGGTCAGTATCTGGGGCCAACGTCCTGACTTTC
clone size: few; D gene: TRBD2; V gene: TRBV30; J gene: TRBJ2-1; CDR3 protein: CAWSPPTRGGSGHEQFF; CDR3 DNA: TGTGCCTGGAGTCCCCCTACCCGGGGGGGGTCCGGCCATGAGCAGTTCTTC
clone size: NA; D gene: TRBD1; V gene: TRBV5-5; J gene: TRBJ1-3; CDR3 protein: CASSLNPQRTGGNTIYF; CDR3 DNA: TGTGCCAGCAGCCTAAACCCACAAAGGACAGGAGGAAACACCATATATTTT
clone size: NA; D gene: TRBD2; V gene: TRBV6-1; J gene: TRBJ2-2; CDR3 protein: CASGEGMFNTGELFF; CDR3 DNA: TGTGCCAGCGGGGAGGGAATGTTCAACACCGGGGAGCTGTTTTTT
clone size: many; D gene: NA; V gene: TRBV29-1; J gene: TRBJ2-7; CDR3 protein: CSVASGHEQYF; CDR3 DNA: TGCAGCGTCGCGTCTGGCCACGAGCAGTACTTC
clone size: many; D gene: TRBD2; V gene: TRBV18; J gene: TRBJ2-3; CDR3 protein: CASSFTSGGGDTQYF; CDR3 DNA: TGTGCCAGCTCATTCACTAGCGGAGGCGGGGATACGCAGTATTTT
clone size: NA; D gene: TRBD2; V gene: TRBV5-5; J gene: TRBJ2-1; CDR3 protein: CASSLGVAGEVGNEQFF; CDR3 DNA: TGTGCCAGCAGCTTGGGGGTAGCGGGAGAAGTTGGGAATGAGCAGTTCTTC
clone size: many; D gene: TRBD1; V gene: TRBV7-3; J gene: TRBJ1-4; CDR3 protein: CASSLMQQGQRTNEKLFF; CDR3 DNA: TGTGCCAGCAGCTTAATGCAACAGGGGCAACGAACTAATGAAAAACTGTTTTTT
clone size: NA; D gene: NA; V gene: TRBV19; J gene: TRBJ2-7; CDR3 protein: CASILTPGLNYEQYF; CDR3 DNA: TGTGCCAGTATTCTGACTCCGGGACTGAATTACGAGCAGTACTTC
clone size: many; D gene: TRBD2; V gene: TRBV20-1; J gene: TRBJ2-1; CDR3 protein: CSARNGTSGRYRNNEQFF; CDR3 DNA: TGCAGTGCTAGAAACGGGACTAGCGGGAGGTATCGAAACAATGAGCAGTTCTTC
clone size: few; D gene: NA; V gene: TRBV5-1; J gene: TRBJ2-2; CDR3 protein: CASSLFRGPGELFF; CDR3 DNA: TGCGCCAGCAGCTTGTTCAGGGGCCCCGGGGAGCTGTTTTTT
clone size: many; D gene: NA; V gene: TRBV2; J gene: TRBJ2-5; CDR3 protein: CASTPRGTQYF; CDR3 DNA: TGTGCCAGCACCCCCCGGGGGACCCAGTACTTC
clone size: NA; D gene: TRBD2; V gene: TRBV7-7; J gene: TRBJ2-2; CDR3 protein: CASSILSGSGTGELFF; CDR3 DNA: TGTGCTAGCAGCATCCTTAGCGGGAGTGGTACCGGGGAGCTGTTTTTT
clone size: few; D gene: NA; V gene: TRBV19; J gene: TRBJ2-7; CDR3 protein: CASSTRPGASYEQYF; CDR3 DNA: TGTGCCAGTAGTACAAGGCCAGGAGCCTCCTACGAGCAGTACTTC
clone size: NA; D gene: TRBD2; V gene: TRBV20-1; J gene: TRBJ2-2; CDR3 protein: CSAPPGLAGDGTGELFF; CDR3 DNA: TGCAGTGCTCCTCCGGGACTAGCGGGAGACGGCACCGGGGAGCTGTTTTTT
clone size: NA; D gene: TRBD1; V gene: TRBV28; J gene: TRBJ1-6; CDR3 protein: CASTGGQAYNSPLHF; CDR3 DNA: TGTGCCAGCACCGGAGGACAGGCTTATAATTCACCCCTCCACTTT